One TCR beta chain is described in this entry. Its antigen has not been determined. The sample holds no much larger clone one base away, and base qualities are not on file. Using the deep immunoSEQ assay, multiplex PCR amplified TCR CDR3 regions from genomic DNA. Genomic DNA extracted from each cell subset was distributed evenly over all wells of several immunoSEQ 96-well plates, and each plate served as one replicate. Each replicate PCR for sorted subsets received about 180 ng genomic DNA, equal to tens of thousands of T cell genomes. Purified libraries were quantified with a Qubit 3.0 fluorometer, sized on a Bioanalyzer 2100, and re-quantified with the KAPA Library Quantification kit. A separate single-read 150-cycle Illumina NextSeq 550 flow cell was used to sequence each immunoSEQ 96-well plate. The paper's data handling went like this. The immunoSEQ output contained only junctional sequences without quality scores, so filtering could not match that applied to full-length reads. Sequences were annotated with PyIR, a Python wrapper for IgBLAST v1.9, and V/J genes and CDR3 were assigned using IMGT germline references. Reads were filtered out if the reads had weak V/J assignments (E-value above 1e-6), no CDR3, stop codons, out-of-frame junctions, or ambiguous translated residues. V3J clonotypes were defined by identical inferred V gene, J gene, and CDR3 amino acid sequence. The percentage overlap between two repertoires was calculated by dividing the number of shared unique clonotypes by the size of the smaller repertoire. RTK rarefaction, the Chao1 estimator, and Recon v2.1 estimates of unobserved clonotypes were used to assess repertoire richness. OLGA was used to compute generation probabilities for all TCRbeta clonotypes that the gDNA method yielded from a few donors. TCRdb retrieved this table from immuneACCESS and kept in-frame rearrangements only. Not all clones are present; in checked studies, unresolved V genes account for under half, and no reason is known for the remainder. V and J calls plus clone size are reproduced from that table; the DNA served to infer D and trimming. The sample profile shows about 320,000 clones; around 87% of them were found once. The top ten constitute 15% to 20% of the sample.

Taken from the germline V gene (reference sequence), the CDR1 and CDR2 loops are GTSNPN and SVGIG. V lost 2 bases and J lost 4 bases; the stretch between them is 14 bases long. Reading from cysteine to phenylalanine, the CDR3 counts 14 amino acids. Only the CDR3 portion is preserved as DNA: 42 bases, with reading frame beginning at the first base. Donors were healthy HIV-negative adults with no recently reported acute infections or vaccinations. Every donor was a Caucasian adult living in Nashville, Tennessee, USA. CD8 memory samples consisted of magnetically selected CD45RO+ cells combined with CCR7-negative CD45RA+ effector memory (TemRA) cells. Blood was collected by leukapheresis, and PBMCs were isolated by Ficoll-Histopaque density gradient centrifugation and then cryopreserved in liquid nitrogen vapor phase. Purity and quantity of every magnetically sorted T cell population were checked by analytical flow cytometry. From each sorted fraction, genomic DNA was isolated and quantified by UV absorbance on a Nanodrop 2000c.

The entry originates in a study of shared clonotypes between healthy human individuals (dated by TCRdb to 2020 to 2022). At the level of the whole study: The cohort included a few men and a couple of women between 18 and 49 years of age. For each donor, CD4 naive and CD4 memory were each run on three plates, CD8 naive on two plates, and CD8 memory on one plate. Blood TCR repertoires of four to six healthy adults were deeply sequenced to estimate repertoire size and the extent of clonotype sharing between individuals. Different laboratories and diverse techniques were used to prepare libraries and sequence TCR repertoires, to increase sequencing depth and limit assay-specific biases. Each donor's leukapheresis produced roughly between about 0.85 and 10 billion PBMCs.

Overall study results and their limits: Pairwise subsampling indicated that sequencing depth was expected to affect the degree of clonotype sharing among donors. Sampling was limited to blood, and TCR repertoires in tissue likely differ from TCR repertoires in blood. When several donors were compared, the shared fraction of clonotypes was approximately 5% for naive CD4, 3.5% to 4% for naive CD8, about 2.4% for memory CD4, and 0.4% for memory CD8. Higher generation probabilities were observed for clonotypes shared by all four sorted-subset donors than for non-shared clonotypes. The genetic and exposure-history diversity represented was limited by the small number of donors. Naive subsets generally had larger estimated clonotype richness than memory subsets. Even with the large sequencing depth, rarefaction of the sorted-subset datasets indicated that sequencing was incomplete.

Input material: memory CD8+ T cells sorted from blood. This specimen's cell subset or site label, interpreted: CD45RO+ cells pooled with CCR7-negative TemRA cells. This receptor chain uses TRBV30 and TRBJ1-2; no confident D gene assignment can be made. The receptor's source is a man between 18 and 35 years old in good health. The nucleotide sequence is TGTGCCTGGAGTCCCACCGGCATTGGCTATGGCTACACCTTC. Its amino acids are CAWSPTGIGYGYTF.